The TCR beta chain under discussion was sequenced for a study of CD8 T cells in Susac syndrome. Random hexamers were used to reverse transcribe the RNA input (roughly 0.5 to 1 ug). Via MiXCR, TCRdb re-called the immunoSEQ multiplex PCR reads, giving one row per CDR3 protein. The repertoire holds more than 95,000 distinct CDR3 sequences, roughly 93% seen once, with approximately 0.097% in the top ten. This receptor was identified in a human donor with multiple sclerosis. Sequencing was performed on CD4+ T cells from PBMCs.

The chain's CDR3 is CASSFPQGSTDTQYF. The CDR3, as DNA: TGTGCCAGCAGCTTCCCACAGGGGTCCACAGATACGCAGTATTTT. V gene TRBV7-2 combines with J gene TRBJ2-3; 7 positions match TRBD1. V shed 3 bases, J shed 2 bases, and the junction held 5 bases outside the gene matches. Germline CDR1 is SGHTA and CDR2 is FQGNSA. CDR3 size: 15 residues.